This is a list of T cell receptor beta chains from one sample in a study of T cell responses to AZD1222 COVID-19 vaccine. Measured with immunoSEQ multiplex PCR; TCRdb has only the in-frame clones, and not every one. The sample has about 120,000 clones; about nine tenths are singletons. The sample in question was peripheral blood, obtained 28 days after the second AZD1222 dose. Receptors were obtained from an adult who received the AZD1222 COVID-19 vaccine. Each CDR3 is given with its conserved first and last residue. A D gene is named only where the DNA matches it firmly. Clone size is given for some rows only: seen once, a few or many times, or a class if the clone is expanded.

>.|TRBV28|once|TRBJ1-4
TGTGCCAGCAGTTTGGATCAGACAACTAATGAAAAACTGTTTTTT
CASSLDQTTNEKLFF
>TRBD2|TRBV9|.|TRBJ2-1
TGTGCCAGCAGCCCAACTAGCGGGTACTCCTACAATGAGCAGTTCTTC
CASSPTSGYSYNEQFF
>TRBD1|TRBV7-8|.|TRBJ1-3
TGTGCCAGCAGCTTAGGAGGGACAGGGAAAAGAAACACCATATATTTT
CASSLGGTGKRNTIYF
>.|TRBV5-1|.|TRBJ2-5
TGCGCCAGCAGCTTCGGCCTAGCTGAGACCCAGTACTTC
CASSFGLAETQYF
>TRBD1|TRBV3-1/TRBV3-2|.|TRBJ1-6
TGTGCCAGCAGCCAAGGGCAGGGGGGCAATTCACCCCTCCACTTT
CASSQGQGGNSPLHF
>TRBD1|TRBV12-3/TRBV12-4|.|TRBJ1-2
TGTGCCAGCAGGATGACAGGGGGGCCGCGCTACACCTTC
CASRMTGGPRYTF
>.|TRBV15|.|TRBJ1-2
TGTGCCACCAGCAGAGATGGGGTCGGGGGCCGTAACTATGGCTACACCTTC
CATSRDGVGGRNYGYTF
>.|TRBV23-1|.|TRBJ1-1
TGCGCCAGCAGTCAATCGAGACAGAACACTGAAGCTTTCTTT
CASSQSRQNTEAFF
>.|TRBV7-8|.|TRBJ1-6
TGTGCCAGCAGCTTAGACAGGGTAAATTCACCCCTCCACTTT
CASSLDRVNSPLHF
>.|TRBV7-9|.|TRBJ2-1
TGTGCCAGCAGCACAGACTGGCACAATGAGCAGTTCTTC
CASSTDWHNEQFF
>.|TRBV7-2|.|TRBJ2-7
TGTGCCAGCAGGGGTGAGGGGGCCTACGAGCAGTACTTC
CASRGEGAYEQYF
>TRBD1|TRBV5-4|.|TRBJ1-2
TGTGCCAGCAGCTTGGGACAGGGGATCAATAGCTACACCTTC
CASSLGQGINSYTF
>.|TRBV10-2|.|TRBJ2-3
TGCGCCACCTCACCCCGGGGCTACACAGATACGCAGTATTTT
CATSPRGYTDTQYF
>TRBD2|TRBV5-4|.|TRBJ2-3
TGTGCCAGCAGCAGGGGACTAGCGGGGGGCACAGATACGCAGTATTTT
CASSRGLAGGTDTQYF